These 24 T cell receptor beta chains originate from one sample sequenced in a study of early stage breast cancer tumors. TCRdb's copy holds only in-frame clones and misses some; the assay was immunoSEQ multiplex PCR. The sample gives fewer than 75,000 clones, about 83% of which show up once; about 3.4% is in the top ten. Material: blood. These receptors all stem from a person aged 25 to 40 with breast cancer.

This clone was detected once. The J gene is TRBJ1-2, the V gene TRBV4-1; possible D gene TRBD1, 5 bases. The germline V and J ends were trimmed by 3 bases and 5 bases, with 19 bases remaining between them. Germline V gene sequence: CDR1 MGHRA, CDR2 YSYEKL. The CDR3 runs to 16 residues. The CDR3 spells CASSHGTPEEFYGYTF. The CDR3 DNA follows: TGCGCCAGCAGCCACGGGACTCCCGAAGAGTTTTATGGCTACACCTTC.

V gene TRBV14 combines with J gene TRBJ1-3; TRBD1 matches at 8 bases. Germline CDR1 SGHDN, CDR2 FVKESK. The CDR3 totals 15 residues. V shed 4 bases and J 4 bases; nucleotides not matched to a gene: 6. The CDR3 coding sequence is TGTGCCAGCAGCCCGACAGGGGCAAAAGGAAACACCATATATTTT. As protein: CASSPTGAKGNTIYF.

This chain connects TRBV7-9 to TRBJ2-1, with unresolved D. The V end lost 4 bases, the J end lost 2 bases, and 18 bases lay between the germline ends. Per germline, CDR1 SEHNR and CDR2 FQNEAQ (reference sequence). This CDR3 has 17 residues. The CDR3 reads CASSSISPTSTYNEQFF. CDR3 DNA: TGTGCCAGCAGCTCCATTTCCCCAACATCCACCTACAATGAGCAGTTCTTC. Full variable domain (missing parts from reference TRBV7-9 and TRBJ2-1): DTGVSQNPRHKITKRGQNVTFRCDPISEHNRLYWYRQTLGQGPEFLTYFQNEAQLEKSRLLSDRFSAERPKGSFSTLEIQRTEQGDSAMYLCASSSISPTSTYNEQFFGPGTRLTVL.

The CDR3 DNA reads TGCGCCAGCAGACAGGGGCATGGCGGGGAGCTGTTTTTT. It specifies CASRQGHGGELFF. The gene calls are TRBV10-2 and TRBJ2-2; 7 bases map to TRBD1. This CDR3 has 13 amino acids. The J segment lost 7 bases and the V segment lost 6 bases, leaving 5 bases of the junction unmatched. The germline gives CDR1 WSHSY, CDR2 SAAADI.

The CDR3 region has the DNA TGTGCCAGCAGTCTCCCTGGGGGACGCACAGATACGCAGTATTTT. It encodes CASSLPGGRTDTQYF. This chain joins TRBV28 and TRBJ2-3; D is tentatively TRBD1 or TRBD2 (5 bases each). Germline V CDR1 and CDR2: MDHEN, SYDVKM. V lost 5 bases, J lost 1 base, and 13 bases lay in between. This CDR3 has 15 amino acids. Complete variable domain (other parts from reference TRBV28 and TRBJ2-3): DVKVTQSSRYLVKRTGEKVFLECVQDMDHENMFWYRQDPGLGLRLIYFSYDVKMKEKGDIPEGYSVSREKKERFSLILESASTNQTSMYLCASSLPGGRTDTQYFGPGTRLTVL.

This clone was counted only a few times. The chain employs TRBV7-2 and TRBJ2-1; D unresolved. Germline V gene sequence: CDR1 SGHTA, CDR2 FQGNSA. There are 11 residues in the CDR3. V gave up 4 bases and J gave up 9 bases, with 7 bases separating them. CDR3 in DNA: TGTGCCAGCAGCTCCACTATTGAGCAGTTCTTC. Translation: CASSSTIEQFF.

This chain connects TRBV30 to TRBJ1-2; D is unclear. V dropped 2 bases and J dropped 9 bases, with 16 bases sitting between them. The CDR3 totals 13 residues. The germline gives CDR1 GTSNPN, CDR2 SVGIG (reference sequence). CDR3 region: CAWSRVLVHRYTF. CDR3 sequence (DNA): TGTGCCTGGAGTAGGGTCCTCGTACATCGCTACACCTTC. Full variable domain (outside the CDR3, taken from reference TRBV30 and TRBJ1-2): SQTIHQWPATLVQPVGSPLSLECTVEGTSNPNLYWYRQAAGRGLQLLFYSVGIGQISSEVPQNLSASRPQDRQFILSSKKLLLSDSGFYLCAWSRVLVHRYTFGSGTRLTVV.

The V call is TRBV7-9, the J call TRBJ2-7; tentative D call: TRBD1 (6 bases). CDR1 is SEHNR and CDR2 is FQNEAQ in the germline V gene (reference sequence). V was clipped by 6 bases and J by 8 bases, with 11 bases between them. The CDR3 covers 11 residues. Here the CDR3 DNA reads TGTGCCAGCAGTTACGGACAGAAGCAGTACTTC. The encoded protein is CASSYGQKQYF.

V is TRBV30 and J is TRBJ1-2; D may be TRBD1 (6 bases). The CDR3 is made up of 13 amino acids. Germline CDR1 reads GTSNPN; CDR2 reads SVGIG (reference sequence). Trimming took 0 bases from V and 4 from J, leaving 9 bases between them. The CDR3 here is CAWSVLQGYGYTF. The CDR3 DNA follows: TGTGCCTGGAGTGTCCTACAGGGCTATGGCTACACCTTC.

This chain connects TRBV19 to TRBJ1-5; D remains unclear. The CDR3 has 12 amino acids. Between the trimmed V and J ends, which lost 3 bases and 6 bases, there was a span of 6 bases. In germline, CDR1 is LNHDA, CDR2 SQIVND (reference sequence). In DNA, the CDR3 is TGTGCCAGTAGTATTCGAAGTCAGCCCCAGCATTTT. Its protein is CASSIRSQPQHF. The variable domain in full, completed from reference TRBV19 and TRBJ1-5, reads DGGITQSPKYLFRKEGQNVTLSCEQNLNHDAMYWYRQDPGQGLRLIYYSQIVNDFQKGDIAEGYSVSREKKESFPLTVTSAQKNPTAFYLCASSIRSQPQHFGDGTRLSIL.

This clone was counted a single time. The genes are TRBV11-3 and TRBJ2-7; 8 positions match TRBD2. The CDR3 runs to 15 residues. The J segment lost 6 bases and the V segment lost 4 bases, leaving 11 bases of the junction unmatched. Per the germline V gene, CDR1 is SGHNT and CDR2 is YENEEA. CDR3 sequence (DNA): TGTGCCAGCAGCTCTACCCCCTTAGCGGGAAGCGAGCAGTACTTC. Its protein is CASSSTPLAGSEQYF.

V usage is TRBV5-6 and J usage is TRBJ2-1; tentatively, D is TRBD1 (6 bases). This CDR3 spans 15 amino acids. The germline V and J ends were trimmed by 3 bases and 8 bases, with 18 bases remaining between them. The germline gives CDR1 SGHDT, CDR2 YYEEEE. The DNA for the CDR3 is TGTGCCAGCAGCTACAGGGTAGGAGTTAGGGATGAGCAGTTCTTC. It is translated as CASSYRVGVRDEQFF.

CDR3 amino acids: CASSVAGTGYNEQFF. The CDR3 region has the DNA TGTGCCAGCAGCGTAGCCGGGACAGGCTACAATGAGCAGTTCTTC. The J gene is TRBJ2-1, the V gene TRBV9, with TRBD1 identical over 8 bases. Germline loops: CDR1 SGDLS, CDR2 YYNGEE. CDR3 length: 15 amino acids. Trimming at V came to 0 bases and at J to 3 bases, leaving 2 bases not matched to a gene.

The J gene is TRBJ2-5, the V gene TRBV5-1, with D unclear. Germline CDR1 reads SGHRS; CDR2 reads YFSETQ. The CDR3 is 19 amino acids. Trimming cost V 2 bases and J 5 bases, with 28 bases left between them. For the CDR3, the DNA is TGCGCCAGCAGCTTCAACATTGACTTGACACCCTCTAAGAAGGAGACCCAGTACTTC. Its translation: CASSFNIDLTPSKKETQYF. The variable domain in full, completed from reference TRBV5-1 and TRBJ2-5, reads KAGVTQTPRYLIKTRGQQVTLSCSPISGHRSVSWYQQTPGQGLQFLFEYFSETQRNKGNFPGRFSGRQFSNSRSEMNVSTLELGDSALYLCASSFNIDLTPSKKETQYFGPGTRLLVL.

This sequence joins TRBV7-8 and TRBJ1-1; D is undetermined. Germline CDR1 and CDR2: SGHVS and FQNEAQ. The CDR3 is 14 amino acids. V was cut by 1 base and J by 1 base, with 7 bases left in between. The CDR3 spells CASSLVSGNTEAFF. In nucleotides, the CDR3 is TGTGCCAGCAGCTTAGTATCCGGGAACACTGAAGCTTTCTTT.

The V gene is TRBV13, the J gene TRBJ1-2; no clear D gene. V gave up 3 bases and J gave up 2 bases, with 7 bases separating them. The germline V gene has CDR1 PRHDT and CDR2 FYEKMQ (reference sequence). CDR3 length: 13 amino acids. CDR3 amino acids: CASSLGKNYGYTF. The CDR3 DNA is TGTGCCAGCAGCTTGGGTAAAAACTATGGCTACACCTTC.

The chain carries TRBV4-1 and TRBJ1-2; TRBD1 aligns across 10 bases. V trimming: 2 bases; J trimming: 8 bases; junction bases outside the gene matches: 11. This CDR3 contains 16 residues. Germline lookup yields CDR1 MGHRA and CDR2 YSYEKL. The CDR3 loop is CASSQPHLTGGFGYTF. The CDR3 nucleotides read TGCGCCAGCAGCCAACCGCACCTGACAGGGGGCTTCGGCTACACCTTC.

The V gene is TRBV7-9, the J gene TRBJ1-2, with a weak D call TRBD1 (6 bases). CDR3 length equals 12 residues. Between the trimmed V and J ends, which lost 7 bases and 6 bases, there was a span of 12 bases. Germline V lookup: CDR1 SEHNR, CDR2 FQNEAQ (reference sequence). CDR3 bases: TGTGCCAGCACTTCCAGGGGCGATGGCTACACCTTC. Translating gives CASTSRGDGYTF.

This sequence joins TRBV5-1 and TRBJ2-1; no clear D gene. V was shortened by 2 bases and J by 5 bases, with 11 bases between the two germline ends. Germline CDR1 is SGHRS and CDR2 is YFSETQ. CDR3 size: 14 residues. The CDR3 spells CASSLIGPDNEQFF. The CDR3, as DNA: TGCGCCAGCAGCTTAATAGGACCCGACAATGAGCAGTTCTTC.

This chain links TRBV4-3 with TRBJ2-1; 8 positions agree with TRBD2. The V gene end was trimmed by 3 bases and the J gene end by 8 bases; junction bases not matched to a gene: 15. The CDR3 totals 17 residues. Germline V gene lookup returns CDR1 LGHNA and CDR2 YSLEER. CDR3 protein: CASSQGRTSPSTDEQFF. The CDR3 DNA reads TGCGCCAGCAGCCAGGGTAGGACTAGCCCTTCTACCGATGAGCAGTTCTTC.

CDR3 region: CASSHRMARGNTGELFF. The DNA of the CDR3 is TGCGCCAGCAGCCATCGCATGGCCAGGGGGAACACCGGGGAGCTGTTTTTT. This sequence joins TRBV5-1 and TRBJ2-2, with D possibly matching TRBD1 (6 bases). The CDR3 contains 17 residues. Trimming took 4 bases from V and 1 from J, leaving 17 bases between them. Germline V gene sequence: CDR1 SGHRS, CDR2 YFSETQ.

The chain uses TRBV5-5 and TRBJ2-3; D possibly corresponds to TRBD2 (6 bases). V dropped 3 bases and J dropped 7 bases, with 18 bases sitting between them. Germline CDR1 is SGHKS and CDR2 is YYEKEE (reference sequence). This CDR3 spans 15 amino acids. CDR3 residues: CASSSTGLLGNTQYF. The CDR3 DNA is TGTGCCAGCAGCTCAACCGGACTACTAGGCAATACGCAGTATTTT. The variable domain in full, completed from reference TRBV5-5 and TRBJ2-3, reads DAGVTQSPTHLIKTRGQQVTLRCSPISGHKSVSWYQQVLGQGPQFIFQYYEKEERGRGNFPDRFSARQFPNYSSELNVNALLLGDSALYLCASSSTGLLGNTQYFGPGTRLTVL.

V gene TRBV9 combines with J gene TRBJ1-2; no definite D call. V shed 0 bases and J shed 4 bases, with 13 bases lying between them. The CDR3 has 15 amino acids. Germline V gives CDR1 SGDLS, CDR2 YYNGEE. The CDR3 DNA sequence: TGTGCCAGCAGCGTAGACCTGGGCACGGGCTATGGCTACACCTTC. Residues: CASSVDLGTGYGYTF.

The count of this clone is one. The rearrangement uses TRBV11-1 and TRBJ2-3, with TRBD2 matching over 8 bases. The J segment lost 13 bases and the V segment lost 1 base, leaving 13 bases of the junction unmatched. CDR3 length: 15 residues. Germline V gene lookup returns CDR1 SGHAT and CDR2 FQDESV (reference sequence). CDR3 in DNA: TGTGCCAGCAGCTTAGACGGGAGGGCAGCATCCATCAAGTATTTT. It is translated as CASSLDGRAASIKYF.